The 25 T cell receptor beta chains presented below share a single source sample, sequenced in a study of cytomegalovirus exposure and HLA in healthy donors (dated by TCRdb to the late 2010s). The receptor library was made with the immunoSEQ multiplex PCR assay. For the multiplex PCR, a mixture combining 60 forward primers for TCR Vbeta segments and 13 reverse primers for TCR Jbeta segments was used. The immuneACCESS repertoire file appears here via TCRdb, limited to in-frame rearrangements. These files lack a portion of the clones; in checked studies, under half of the deficit traces to unresolved V genes, and the cause of the others is not known. Here the sample has roughly 220,000 clones; roughly 70% occur a single time. Jointly, the top ten make up roughly 2% of the sample. Sequenced material: PBMCs. These receptor sequences come from a woman younger than 45 in good health and CMV-seronegative.

This chain uses TRBV6-5 with TRBJ1-1, with 8 bases matching TRBD1. V was pared by 5 bases and J by 4 bases, with 6 bases of the junction left unmatched. This CDR3 is built from 14 residues. Germline V gene lookup returns CDR1 MNHEY and CDR2 SVGAGI. CDR3 DNA: TGTGCCAGCAGTCAGGGACAGGTGAGCACTGAAGCTTTCTTT. Protein sequence: CASSQGQVSTEAFF.

The chain links TRBV5-4 to TRBJ2-2; possible D gene TRBD2, 5 bases. Germline V gives CDR1 SGHNT, CDR2 YYREEE (reference sequence). The V and J ends lost 4 bases and 5 bases respectively, with 9 bases between them. The CDR3 has 13 residues. CDR3 residues: CASSQRGTGELFF. As DNA, the CDR3 is TGTGCCAGCAGCCAAAGAGGGACCGGGGAGCTGTTTTTT.

The V call is TRBV7-2, the J call TRBJ2-3; 11 nucleotides match TRBD1. This CDR3 region has 18 residues. Germline V gives CDR1 SGHTA, CDR2 FQGNSA. J was trimmed by 3 bases and V by 4 bases; bases with no gene match: 12. The CDR3 DNA reads TGTGCCAGCAGCTCATCTACTACGGACAGGGGGCGGACAGATACGCAGTATTTT. Protein product: CASSSSTTDRGRTDTQYF.

The genes are TRBV29-1 and TRBJ2-1; 10 bases are shared with TRBD2. This CDR3 is built from 14 residues. Germline-derived CDR1 and CDR2 are SQVTM and ANQGSEA. Germline trimming cut 4 bases from V and 5 bases from J; bases unmatched to any gene: 5. The CDR3 here is CSVVSGGVNNEQFF. CDR3 DNA: TGCAGCGTTGTGAGCGGGGGGGTAAACAATGAGCAGTTCTTC.

This clone was seen only a few times. V usage is TRBV10-3 and J usage is TRBJ1-3, with a possible D match to TRBD1 (6 bases). Germline lookup yields CDR1 ENHRY and CDR2 SYGVKD. CDR3 size: 14 residues. The germline V and J ends were trimmed by 10 bases and 0 bases, with 13 bases remaining between them. CDR3 amino acids: CASRQDLSGNTIYF. CDR3 coding DNA: TGTGCCAGTAGACAGGACCTCTCTGGAAACACCATATATTTT.

The count of this clone is one. This chain links TRBV5-6 with TRBJ2-5; 7 bases match TRBD1. The end of the DNA fits TRBJ2-7 better, so the J call may be wrong. Germline V gene sequence: CDR1 SGHDT, CDR2 YYEEEE. The CDR3 sequence is 15 residues long. The CDR3 DNA follows: TGTGCCAGCAGCTCACAGGGGTCTTTTCCCCACGAGCAGTACTTC. This gives the protein CASSSQGSFPHEQYF.

Concerning this clone itself: Different DNA sequences within this sample yield the same CDR3. The CDR3 loop is CASSEAYGALLADNTGELFF. The DNA of the CDR3 is TGTGCCAGCAGTGAAGCCTATGGTGCCCTACTAGCAGATAACACCGGGGAGCTGTTTTTT. The chain recombines TRBV2 with TRBJ2-2; TRBD2 is a possible D gene (6 bases). Trimming pared 0 bases from V and 2 bases from J, leaving 22 bases between. CDR1 is SNHLY, CDR2 FYNNEI, per germline. The CDR3 is 20 residues long.

The chain has TRBV5-1 and TRBJ2-5; 9 bases are a match to TRBD1. The germline V gene has CDR1 SGHRS and CDR2 YFSETQ. The length of the CDR3 is 16 residues. V trimming: 0 bases; J trimming: 2 bases; junction bases outside the gene matches: 5. As DNA, the CDR3 is TGCGCCAGCAGCTTGGGGTCGACAGGGGGTCAAGAGACCCAGTACTTC. This encodes CASSLGSTGGQETQYF.

The rearrangement uses TRBV5-6 and TRBJ1-2, with 11 nucleotides matching TRBD1. The CDR3 runs to 14 residues. Losses at the gene ends were 3 bases for V and 7 bases for J; bases not matched to a gene: 5. Germline V gives CDR1 SGHDT, CDR2 YYEEEE. The CDR3 here is CASSWGQGVRGYTF. The CDR3 DNA reads as TGTGCCAGCAGCTGGGGACAGGGGGTTCGTGGCTACACCTTC. The full variable domain, rest sourced from reference TRBV5-6 and TRBJ1-2, is DAGVTQSPTHLIKTRGQQVTLRCSPKSGHDTVSWYQQALGQGPQFIFQYYEEEERQRGNFPDRFSGHQFPNYSSELNVNALLLGDSALYLCASSWGQGVRGYTFGSGTRLTVV.

J is TRBJ1-3 and V is TRBV11-2; TRBD1 agrees at 9 bases. The CDR3 has 15 amino acids. In germline, CDR1 is SGHAT, CDR2 FQNNGV. The junction had 6 bases not matched to a gene; V was cut back by 5 bases and J by 4 bases. CDR3 in amino acids: CASSLTGGLGNTIYF. DNA for the CDR3: TGTGCCAGCAGCCTAACAGGGGGCTTGGGAAACACCATATATTTT.

The rearrangement joins TRBV6-1 to TRBJ2-1; D possibly corresponds to TRBD2 (5 bases). The V gene's germline CDR1 is MNHNS and CDR2 SASEGT. V was clipped by 8 bases and J by 8 bases, with 19 bases between them. This CDR3 has 14 residues. The DNA of the CDR3 is TGTGCCAGCTGGAATGGGTCTCGAGGGCATGAGCAGTTCTTC. Translation: CASWNGSRGHEQFF.

V and J are TRBV5-1 and TRBJ1-1; tentatively, D is TRBD1 (5 bases). Germline V CDR1 and CDR2: SGHRS, YFSETQ. The V end lost 7 bases, the J end lost 0 bases, and 10 bases lay between the germline ends. The CDR3 has 13 amino acids. CDR3 nucleotides: TGCGCCAGCTCAACGGGGGTGAACACTGAAGCTTTCTTT. This encodes CASSTGVNTEAFF.

V gene TRBV30 combines with J gene TRBJ2-5; D remains ambiguous. V lost 3 bases and J lost 9, with 11 bases in between. Germline CDR1 reads GTSNPN; CDR2 reads SVGIG (reference sequence). This CDR3 contains 11 residues. CDR3 in amino acids: CAWSNLAAQYF. CDR3 nucleotides: TGTGCCTGGAGCAATCTGGCGGCCCAGTACTTC.

This clone was recorded once. The junction shows a germline mismatch at one end, possibly a read error. The V and J genes are TRBV15 and TRBJ1-2; the D gene is possibly TRBD1 (5 bases). CDR1 is LNHNV, CDR2 YYDKDF, per germline (reference sequence). This CDR3 spans 15 amino acids. The CDR3 reads CATSGDRTLAVSQSF. CDR3 DNA sequence: TGTGCCACCAGCGGCGACAGAACGTTGGCGGTGTCCCAGAGCTTC.

The V and J genes are TRBV30 and TRBJ2-5; 7 bases align to TRBD2. The J segment lost 7 bases and the V segment lost 2 bases, leaving 10 bases of the junction unmatched. The CDR3 has 14 amino acids. CDR1 and CDR2 (germline): GTSNPN, SVGIG (reference sequence). CDR3 sequence (DNA): TGTGCCTGGAGTCCAGGGAGGGCCGGAGGGACCCAGTACTTC. Encoded protein: CAWSPGRAGGTQYF.

This rearrangement joins TRBV7-7 to TRBJ1-5; 7 nucleotides line up with TRBD1. The CDR3 has 15 amino acids. The ends lost 5 bases at V and 0 bases at J; junction bases unmatched: 4. Germline V lookup: CDR1 SSHAT, CDR2 FNYEAQ (reference sequence). The CDR3 DNA reads TGTGCCAGCAGCATGACAGGGTTTAGCAATCAGCCCCAGCATTTT. It specifies CASSMTGFSNQPQHF.

The chain joins TRBV7-5 to TRBJ2-3; whether TRBD2, the table's D call, matches the DNA was not checked. TRBV7-5 is marked as a pseudogene. The CDR3 consists of 24 residues. CDR3 protein: CARSLASGTAVGRVPRAGTDTQYF. In DNA form, the CDR3 reads TGTGCCAGAAGCTTAGCTAGCGGGACGGCGGTAGGCCGGGTTCCGAGGGCGGGCACAGATACGCAGTATTTT.

V usage is TRBV7-3 and J usage is TRBJ2-3, with a weak D call TRBD1 (6 bases). The germline V gene encodes CDR1 SGHTA and CDR2 FQGTGA. The CDR3 has 18 residues. Trimming removed 6 bases at V and 1 base at J, with 23 bases between. The CDR3 DNA is TGTGCCAGCAGTTCCCATCCACAGGGCCTTCACCGCACAGATACGCAGTATTTT. It yields the protein CASSSHPQGLHRTDTQYF.

This chain joins TRBV4-2 and TRBJ2-7; 8 positions match TRBD2. The germline gives CDR1 LGHNA, CDR2 YNFKEQ. Losses at the gene ends were 0 bases for V and 1 base for J; bases not matched to a gene: 2. CDR3 length equals 15 residues. Written as DNA, the CDR3 is TGTGCCAGCAGCCAAGAAAGCGGGGGTTCCTACGAGCAGTACTTC. Its translation is CASSQESGGSYEQYF.

The V call is TRBV5-1, the J call TRBJ2-7; D is uncertain. Deletions cut 7 bases from V and 6 bases from J, with 8 bases between. The CDR3 sequence is 10 residues long. Germline values: CDR1 SGHRS, CDR2 YFSETQ. CDR3 DNA sequence: TGCGCCAGCCCCCTGCGCGAGCAGTACTTC. This gives the protein CASPLREQYF.

The rearrangement joins TRBV5-1 to TRBJ1-5; TRBD1 aligns across 7 bases. Germline V gene sequence: CDR1 SGHRS, CDR2 YFSETQ. Trimming at V came to 4 bases and at J to 4 bases, leaving 8 bases not matched to a gene. This CDR3 spans 15 amino acids. The CDR3 here is CASSLGTASNQPQHF. The CDR3 region has the DNA TGCGCCAGCAGCCTAGGGACAGCCAGTAATCAGCCCCAGCATTTT.

The V gene is TRBV10-2, the J gene TRBJ2-3; 8 positions match TRBD1. The germline gives CDR1 WSHSY, CDR2 SAAADI. The CDR3 extends over 15 amino acids. Unmatched junction bases numbered 10, after V lost 8 bases and J lost 3 bases. This chain's CDR3 is CASDNGQGVTDTQYF. The CDR3 DNA is TGCGCCAGCGACAACGGACAGGGTGTAACAGATACGCAGTATTTT.

In nucleotides, the CDR3 is TGTGCCAGCAGTGGGACAGGGGGCGCTGAGGGCTACACCTTC. This encodes CASSGTGGAEGYTF. This chain joins TRBV6-1 and TRBJ1-2; 11 positions match TRBD1. V lost 4 bases, J lost 8 bases, and 6 bases stayed unmatched. This CDR3 comprises 14 residues. CDR1 MNHNS and CDR2 SASEGT come from the germline V gene.

The chain employs TRBV14 and TRBJ1-2; D not certain. This CDR3 is built from 13 residues. V was clipped by 5 bases and J by 5 bases, with 12 bases between them. CDR1 is SGHDN and CDR2 is FVKESK in the germline V gene. CDR3 coding DNA: TGTGCCAGCAGCGAAGTGGACTTTTATGGCTACACCTTC. Translated: CASSEVDFYGYTF.

Here the CDR3 reads CAWSVTGWANVLTF. CDR3 in DNA: TGTGCCTGGAGTGTGACAGGGTGGGCCAACGTCCTGACTTTC. The J gene is TRBJ2-6, the V gene TRBV30, with TRBD1 matching 7 bases. CDR3 length: 14 amino acids. Germline V gene sequence: CDR1 GTSNPN, CDR2 SVGIG (reference sequence). V lost 0 bases, J lost 5 bases, and 1 base stayed unmatched.